The next 3 T cell receptor beta chains were all read from a single sample in a study of blood T cell repertoires in COVID-19. Clones were sequenced by immunoSEQ multiplex PCR, and TCRdb holds only the in-frame ones, with some missing. The table includes 55,000 to 80,000 clones, around 80% detected once. Sequencing was performed on peripheral blood. All receptors come from a human donor in a cohort sampled during active COVID-19.

V and J are TRBV5-4 and TRBJ2-5; maybe TRBD2 (5 bases). The CDR3 has 13 amino acids. Germline V CDR1 and CDR2: SGHNT, YYREEE (reference sequence). Trimming shortened V by 5 bases and J by 5 bases, and 13 bases separated the two germline ends. CDR3 amino acids: CASSPAGRETQYF. The CDR3 DNA is TGTGCCAGCAGTCCGGCGGGTCGGGAGACCCAGTACTTC.

This rearrangement joins TRBV19 to TRBJ2-4; no firm D call. V was cut by 3 bases and J by 7 bases, with 16 bases left in between. The CDR3 is made up of 15 amino acids. Germline V gene lookup returns CDR1 LNHDA and CDR2 SQIVND (reference sequence). In nucleotides, the CDR3 is TGTGCCAGTAGTATCCAAGACAACTTAGTTAACATTCAGTACTTC. This sequence encodes CASSIQDNLVNIQYF. Complete variable domain (other parts from reference TRBV19 and TRBJ2-4): DGGITQSPKYLFRKEGQNVTLSCEQNLNHDAMYWYRQDPGQGLRLIYYSQIVNDFQKGDIAEGYSVSREKKESFPLTVTSAQKNPTAFYLCASSIQDNLVNIQYFGAGTRLSVL.

The chain carries TRBV19 and TRBJ1-5; 7 bases align to TRBD1. The CDR3 covers 13 residues. The germline gives CDR1 LNHDA, CDR2 SQIVND (reference sequence). The ends lost 8 bases at V and 7 bases at J; junction bases unmatched: 8. The CDR3 here is CASLQGNGQPQHF. CDR3 coding DNA: TGTGCCAGTCTACAGGGGAATGGACAGCCCCAGCATTTT. The whole variable domain, remainder taken from reference TRBV19 and TRBJ1-5, is DGGITQSPKYLFRKEGQNVTLSCEQNLNHDAMYWYRQDPGQGLRLIYYSQIVNDFQKGDIAEGYSVSREKKESFPLTVTSAQKNPTAFYLCASLQGNGQPQHFGDGTRLSIL.